The 25 T cell receptor beta chains given below trace back to one sample, sequenced in a study of T cells in Graves' hyperthyroidism and ophthalmopathy. RNA transcripts served as the template for amplifying TCR beta CDR3 regions. Carried out on the TCR CDR3, a first-round RT-PCR used the HTBI primer set. Using its own MiXCR run on the multiplex PCR reads, TCRdb lists one record per CDR3 protein. The profile shows about 570,000 distinct CDR3 sequences, about 45% of them singletons. Sequencing was done on a sample of peripheral blood or thyroid tissue (not recorded which). The source of these receptors is an adult woman with Graves' disease, either hyperthyroidism or ophthalmopathy (not recorded which).

With respect to this clonotype: A much larger clone differs from this one at a single base, so this may be a read error. This rearrangement joins TRBV12-3 or TRBV12-4 to TRBJ2-7; TRBD1 agrees at 7 bases. The CDR3 has 14 residues. Here the CDR3 reads CVSSRRGQAGEQYF. The CDR3 DNA follows: TGTGTCAGCAGCCGACGCGGACAGGCGGGCGAGCAGTACTTC.

The rearrangement links TRBV10-3 to TRBJ1-2, with 7 bases lining up with TRBD1. Germline assignment: CDR1 ENHRY and CDR2 SYGVKD. This CDR3 comprises 16 residues. J gave up 0 bases and V 3 bases, and 7 bases lay outside the gene matches. CDR3 region: CAISEGQVATNYGYTF. DNA for the CDR3: TGTGCCATCAGTGAAGGACAGGTGGCCACTAACTATGGCTACACCTTC.

This clonotype was detected many times. The chain joins TRBV20-1 to TRBJ1-1, with D maybe TRBD1 (5 bases). Germline lookup yields CDR1 DFQATT and CDR2 SNEGSKA (reference sequence). The CDR3 runs 12 residues. Trimming shortened V by 3 bases and J by 3 bases, and 8 bases separated the two germline ends. The CDR3 bases are TGCAGTGCTAGGGGGGACGACACTGAAGCTTTCTTT. Protein sequence: CSARGDDTEAFF.

The rearrangement links TRBV7-9 to TRBJ2-7, with D possibly matching TRBD2 (6 bases). The V and J ends lost 4 bases and 3 bases respectively, with 16 bases between them. The CDR3 is 15 amino acids. Per germline, CDR1 SEHNR and CDR2 FQNEAQ (reference sequence). The CDR3 DNA follows: TGTGCCAGCAGCTCGGAGGGCTCCAATATCTACGAGCAGTACTTC. Translation: CASSSEGSNIYEQYF.

With respect to this clonotype: This sequence may be a read error, since a much larger clone differs from it by one base. The chain has TRBV9 and TRBJ2-5; D gene unclear. Looked up from germline, CDR1 is SGDLS and CDR2 is YYNGEE. The CDR3 is made up of 14 amino acids. The CDR3 protein is CASSPNTVQETQCF. The CDR3 DNA reads TGTGCCAGCAGCCCAAACACGGTACAAGAGACCCAGTGCTTC.

Of note for this clonotype: The CDR3 ends on some other residue instead of the conserved phenylalanine or tryptophan, so this is likely a read error. The J gene is TRBJ2-5, the V gene TRBV30; D is possibly TRBD1 (5 bases). Trimming removed 3 bases at V and 5 bases at J, with 10 bases between. CDR3 length: 12 residues. In germline, CDR1 is GTSNPN, CDR2 SVGIG (reference sequence). CDR3 bases: TGTGCCTGGAGCCAGGGCTGGGAGACCCAGTACCTC. Protein sequence: CAWSQGWETQYL.

The rearrangement links TRBV10-3 to TRBJ2-7; 12 nucleotides match TRBD2. Germline V gene data show CDR1 as ENHRY and CDR2 as SYGVKD. This CDR3 contains 14 residues. With V trimmed by 4 bases and J by 2 bases, 0 bases remained unmatched. The CDR3 here is CAISASGRAYEQYF. In DNA form, the CDR3 reads TGTGCCATCAGTGCTAGCGGGAGGGCCTACGAGCAGTACTTC.

The J gene is TRBJ1-6, the V gene TRBV2; 8 nucleotides align to TRBD1. CDR1 SNHLY and CDR2 FYNNEI come from the germline V gene. The CDR3 totals 16 residues. J lost 3 bases, V lost 8 bases, and 9 bases had no gene match. The CDR3 loop reads CASDRGQGYYNSPLHF. The CDR3 DNA reads TGTGCCAGCGACCGAGGACAGGGCTACTATAATTCACCCCTCCACTTT. The full variable domain, in which reference TRBV2 and TRBJ1-6 provide the parts outside the CDR3, is EPEVTQTPSHQVTQMGQEVILRCVPISNHLYFYWYRQILGQKVEFLVSFYNNEISEKSEIFDDQFSVERPDGSNFTLKIRSTKLEDSAMYFCASDRGQGYYNSPLHFGNGTRLTVT.

The V call is TRBV12-3 or TRBV12-4, the J call TRBJ2-5; no definite D call. The CDR3 consists of 14 residues. Between the trimmed V and J ends, which lost 6 bases and 1 base, there was a span of 12 bases. The CDR3 coding sequence is TGTGCCAGCAGCCATCTTACCATCCAAGAGACCCAGTACTTC. Its translation is CASSHLTIQETQYF.

Turning to this clonotype: An end of the junction does not agree with germline; a read error may underlie this. The chain carries TRBV10-2 and TRBJ2-7, with 13 bases aligning to TRBD2. CDR3 length: 16 amino acids. Germline V CDR1 and CDR2: WSHSY, SAAADI. Here the CDR3 reads CASSFRLAGGNYEQYF. CDR3 DNA: TGTGCCAGCAGTTTCCGACTAGCGGGAGGCAATTACGAGCAGTACTTC.

This clonotype was observed at least ten times. One end of the junction fails to match germline, which may point to a read error. The chain couples TRBV5-1 to TRBJ2-7, with 10 bases aligning to TRBD1. CDR1 SGHRS and CDR2 YFSETQ come from the germline V gene. CDR3 length: 16 amino acids. DNA for the CDR3: TGCACCAGCAGCTATTCATCCGGGACAGGGGTCTACGAGCAGTACTTC. Translation: CTSSYSSGTGVYEQYF.

This clonotype was seen repeatedly, ten times or more. V gene TRBV29-1 combines with J gene TRBJ2-3, with D perhaps given as TRBD1 or TRBD2 (6 bases each). CDR1 and CDR2 from the germline V gene are SQVTM and ANQGSEA. Trimming stripped 8 bases from V and 6 bases from J, with 18 bases between. The CDR3 runs to 13 residues. CDR3 protein: CSSDSGARDTQYF. CDR3 DNA sequence: TGCAGCTCCGACTCGGGGGCGCGGGATACGCAGTATTTT.

This clonotype was seen repeatedly, ten times or more. This sequence joins TRBV12-3 or TRBV12-4 and TRBJ2-7, with TRBD2 as a possible D gene (5 bases). The V gene lost 3 bases and the J gene lost 5 bases, with 8 bases spanning the gap. The CDR3 length is 12 residues. CDR3 DNA sequence: TGTGCCAGCAGTTTTTTCGGGAACGAGCAGTACTTC. It is translated as CASSFFGNEQYF.

This clonotype was counted ten times or more. The chain recombines TRBV5-1 with TRBJ1-1; 7 bases are a match to TRBD1. The V segment lost 4 bases and the J segment 1 base; nucleotides outside the gene matches: 7. Germline lookup yields CDR1 SGHRS and CDR2 YFSETQ. This CDR3 has 15 residues. The CDR3 loop reads CASSQGTARNTEAFF. The CDR3 DNA sequence: TGCGCCAGCAGCCAGGGGACAGCTAGGAACACTGAAGCTTTCTTT.

This chain links TRBV19 with TRBJ2-6, with a tentative D call TRBD2 (6 bases). Germline CDR1 is LNHDA and CDR2 is SQIVND (reference sequence). V was cut by 3 bases and J by 11 bases, with 14 bases left in between. The CDR3 extends over 14 amino acids. The CDR3 sequence is CASSIGRGVYVLTF. The DNA of the CDR3 is TGTGCCAGTAGTATCGGGCGGGGTGTCTACGTCCTGACTTTC.

This sequence joins TRBV7-9 and TRBJ2-2; TRBD1 might be the D (6 bases). The V gene's germline CDR1 is SEHNR and CDR2 FQNEAQ (reference sequence). V was trimmed by 5 bases and J by 3 bases, leaving 16 bases between them. The CDR3 spans 16 residues. The CDR3 region has the DNA TGTGCCAGCAGCCCAGACCTTACAGGGTACACCGGGGAGCTGTTTTTT. This codes for CASSPDLTGYTGELFF.

The chain uses TRBV2 and TRBJ2-7; 9 nucleotides line up with TRBD1. The CDR3 consists of 12 residues. Unmatched junction bases numbered 3, after V lost 8 bases and J lost 4 bases. Per germline, CDR1 SNHLY and CDR2 FYNNEI. The CDR3 region has the DNA TGTGCCAGCGCGGGACAGGGTTACGAGCAGTACTTC. This translates into CASAGQGYEQYF.

This clonotype showed up just once. The DNA for the CDR3 is TGTGCTACTCCCCCGGGACTAGCGGGAGAGACCCAGTACTTC. Amino acid sequence: CATPPGLAGETQYF. The chain carries TRBV25-1 and TRBJ2-5; 12 bases agree with TRBD2. CDR1 is MGHDK and CDR2 is SYGVNS in the germline V gene. The CDR3 covers 14 residues.

This clonotype appeared many times. The chain employs TRBV19 and TRBJ1-5, with D maybe TRBD1 (6 bases). This CDR3 region has 14 residues. V was pared by 3 bases and J by 7 bases, with 13 bases between. From germline, CDR1 is LNHDA and CDR2 SQIVND (reference sequence). The CDR3 region has the DNA TGTGCCAGTAGTATCGGGGGGCGCGGGCAGCCCCAGCATTTT. It is translated as CASSIGGRGQPQHF.

CDR3 nucleotides: TGTGCCAGCAGCAACACCGGGACTAGCGAAGAGACCCAGTACTTC. Translation: CASSNTGTSEETQYF. This chain connects TRBV11-2 to TRBJ2-5, with 10 nucleotides matching TRBD2. J lost 3 bases, V lost 5 bases, and 6 bases had no gene match. Germline V gene sequence: CDR1 SGHAT, CDR2 FQNNGV. CDR3 length equals 15 residues.

This clonotype was picked up a small number of times. This rearrangement joins TRBV29-1 to TRBJ1-1; D not certain. Germline V lookup: CDR1 SQVTM, CDR2 ANQGSEA. V was pared by 3 bases and J by 4 bases, with 9 bases between. The CDR3 loop spans 12 amino acids. The CDR3 loop reads CSVELVGTEAFF. CDR3 coding DNA: TGCAGCGTTGAGCTGGTTGGCACTGAAGCTTTCTTT.

CDR3 in amino acids: CAISAGGSNQPQHF. The CDR3 DNA reads TGTGCCATCAGCGCCGGGGGTAGCAATCAGCCCCAGCATTTT. The rearrangement joins TRBV10-3 to TRBJ1-5; TRBD1 might be the D (5 bases). V was clipped by 6 bases and J by 0 bases, with 9 bases between them. This CDR3 comprises 14 residues. Germline CDR1 reads ENHRY; CDR2 reads SYGVKD.

This clonotype was observed a few times. This sequence joins TRBV18 and TRBJ1-2, with D maybe TRBD1 (6 bases). Germline lookup yields CDR1 KGHSH and CDR2 LQKENI. The germline V and J ends were trimmed by 3 bases and 1 base, with 12 bases remaining between them. The CDR3 totals 15 residues. CDR3 nucleotides: TGTGCCAGCTCACCCGGGACAAGCAGTAACTATGGCTACACCTTC. Its translation is CASSPGTSSNYGYTF.

J is TRBJ1-1 and V is TRBV2, with D unclear. V shed 1 base and J shed 2 bases, with 8 bases lying between them. This CDR3 is built from 14 residues. Germline CDR1 SNHLY, CDR2 FYNNEI. The CDR3 loop is CASSEEVANTEAFF. The CDR3 DNA reads as TGTGCCAGCAGTGAAGAGGTAGCTAACACTGAAGCTTTCTTT.

This clonotype has a count of ten or more. J is TRBJ1-2 and V is TRBV2; D not resolved. This CDR3 has 11 amino acids. V lost 6 bases, J lost 7 bases, and 9 bases lay in between. Germline V gene lookup returns CDR1 SNHLY and CDR2 FYNNEI. The DNA of the CDR3 is TGTGCCAGCAGCGTTCAAGGTGGCTACACCTTC. Protein: CASSVQGGYTF.